This T cell receptor beta chain came from a study of blood T cell repertoires in COVID-19. Across the study: The United States, Italy and Spain were the sources of the acute and convalescent COVID-19 samples.

TCRdb's copy holds only in-frame clones and misses some; the assay was immunoSEQ multiplex PCR. The repertoire holds a few hundred thousand clones, over 80% seen once, with about 1.5% in the top ten. Germline lookup yields CDR1 KGHSH and CDR2 LQKENI. The V end was cut by 2 bases, the J end by 2 bases, with 12 bases between. There are 16 residues in the CDR3. The V call is TRBV18, the J call TRBJ2-2; D might be TRBD1 (6 bases). This receptor was identified in a woman aged 40 to 50 who had recovered from COVID-19. Sequences were obtained from peripheral blood. The CDR3 reads CASSPAGTPNTGELFF. CDR3 bases: TGTGCCAGCTCACCAGCCGGGACACCTAACACCGGGGAGCTGTTTTTT.